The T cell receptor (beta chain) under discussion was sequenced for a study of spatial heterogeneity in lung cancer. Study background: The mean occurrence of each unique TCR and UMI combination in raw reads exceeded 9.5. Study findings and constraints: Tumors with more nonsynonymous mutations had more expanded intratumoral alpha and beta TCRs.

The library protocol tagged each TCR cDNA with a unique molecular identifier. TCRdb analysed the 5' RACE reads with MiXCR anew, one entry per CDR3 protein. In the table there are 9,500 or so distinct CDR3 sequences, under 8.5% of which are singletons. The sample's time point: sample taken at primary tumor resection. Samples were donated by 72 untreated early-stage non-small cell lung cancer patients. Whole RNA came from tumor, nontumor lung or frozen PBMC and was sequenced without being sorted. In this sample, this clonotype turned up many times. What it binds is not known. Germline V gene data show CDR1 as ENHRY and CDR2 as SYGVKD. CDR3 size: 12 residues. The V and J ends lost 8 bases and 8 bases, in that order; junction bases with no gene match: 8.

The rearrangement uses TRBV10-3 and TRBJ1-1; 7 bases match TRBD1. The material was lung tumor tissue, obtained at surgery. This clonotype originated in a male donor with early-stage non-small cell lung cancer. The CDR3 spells CAISFRGDEAFF. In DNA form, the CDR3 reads TGTGCCATCTCTTTCAGGGGGGACGAAGCTTTCTTT.